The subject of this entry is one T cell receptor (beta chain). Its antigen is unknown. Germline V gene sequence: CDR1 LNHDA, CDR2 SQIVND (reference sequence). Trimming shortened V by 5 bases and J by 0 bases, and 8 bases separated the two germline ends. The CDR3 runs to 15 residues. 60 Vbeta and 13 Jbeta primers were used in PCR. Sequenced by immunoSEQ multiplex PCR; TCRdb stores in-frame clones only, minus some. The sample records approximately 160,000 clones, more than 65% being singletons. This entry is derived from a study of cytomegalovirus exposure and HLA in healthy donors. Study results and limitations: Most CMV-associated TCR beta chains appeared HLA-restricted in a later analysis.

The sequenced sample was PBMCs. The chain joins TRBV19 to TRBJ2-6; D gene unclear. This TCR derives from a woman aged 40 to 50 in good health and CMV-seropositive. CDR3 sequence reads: CASSPTISGANVLTF. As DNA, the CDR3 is TGTGCCAGTAGTCCAACTATCTCTGGGGCCAACGTCCTGACTTTC. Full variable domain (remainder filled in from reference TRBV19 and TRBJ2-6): DGGITQSPKYLFRKEGQNVTLSCEQNLNHDAMYWYRQDPGQGLRLIYYSQIVNDFQKGDIAEGYSVSREKKESFPLTVTSAQKNPTAFYLCASSPTISGANVLTFGAGSRLTVL.